What follows describes a single T cell receptor (beta chain). Its antigen remains unknown. TCRdb's copy holds only in-frame clones and misses some; the assay was immunoSEQ multiplex PCR. The profile covers 25,000 to 35,000 clones, with approximately 90% appearing a single time and approximately 5.4% taken by the ten largest. This entry belongs to a study of T cells in localized non-small cell lung cancer. The V end was cut by 1 base, the J end by 0 bases, with 10 bases between. This CDR3 region has 15 residues. Per germline, CDR1 SGHTA and CDR2 FQGNSA. Findings of the study overall: A median of around 52 clones ranked among the top 100 in tumor appeared in adjacent lung.

The V call is TRBV7-2, the J call TRBJ2-7; D not resolved. The receptor was isolated from a man aged 35 to 69 with stage II lung adenocarcinoma. The input for sequencing was PBMCs, taken before any cancer treatment. The CDR3 nucleotides are TGTGCCAGCAGCTTAGAGGTCGTCTTCTCCTACGAGCAGTACTTC. This sequence encodes CASSLEVVFSYEQYF.